These T cell receptor beta chains were read from a single sample in a study of T-cell memory formation after mild COVID-19. From the 5' RACE reads, TCRdb called clonotypes with MiXCR, one entry per CDR3 protein. The sample yields approximately 580,000 distinct CDR3 sequences, 20% seen once. Specimen: PBMCs or a T cell subset sorted from them (not recorded which). These receptors came from an adult woman who had mild COVID-19 (a few samples of this study predate the infection). Cell type and time point are not known. Each CDR3 is given with its conserved first and last residue. Fields, in order: J gene, D gene, V gene, clone size, CDR3 protein, CDR3 DNA. D genes are given only for firm matches. Some rows have no size entry. The others give once, few or many, or a class for an expanded clone.

j_call: TRBJ1-2; d_call: .; v_call: TRBV10-3; clone_size: few; cdr3_aa: CAISGGDGQNYGYTF; cdr3_nt: TGTGCCATCAGTGGCGGGGACGGACAAAACTATGGCTACACCTTC
j_call: TRBJ2-5; d_call: .; v_call: TRBV5-6; clone_size: .; cdr3_aa: CASSLRLEIQETQYF; cdr3_nt: TGTGCCAGCAGCCTCCGGTTGGAAATCCAAGAGACCCAGTACTTC
j_call: TRBJ2-2; d_call: TRBD2; v_call: TRBV4-2; clone_size: few; cdr3_aa: CASSQEASGRSGELFF; cdr3_nt: TGTGCCAGCAGCCAAGAGGCTAGCGGGAGGTCCGGGGAGCTGTTTTTT
j_call: TRBJ2-7; d_call: .; v_call: TRBV11-2; clone_size: once; cdr3_aa: CASSFSAGYEQYF; cdr3_nt: TGTGCCAGCAGCTTCTCTGCGGGCTACGAGCAGTACTTC
j_call: TRBJ2-2; d_call: .; v_call: TRBV6-1; clone_size: few; cdr3_aa: CASMYTPNTGELFF; cdr3_nt: TGTGCCAGCATGTACACCCCGAACACCGGGGAGCTGTTTTTT
j_call: TRBJ2-3; d_call: TRBD2; v_call: TRBV5-1; clone_size: few; cdr3_aa: CASSLALADTDTQYF; cdr3_nt: TGCGCCAGCAGCTTGGCCCTAGCGGACACAGATACGCAGTATTTT
j_call: TRBJ1-5; d_call: .; v_call: TRBV5-6; clone_size: .; cdr3_aa: CASSPNTGEPQHF; cdr3_nt: TGTGCCAGCAGCCCGAATACAGGCGAGCCCCAGCATTTT
j_call: TRBJ2-5; d_call: .; v_call: TRBV20-1; clone_size: many; cdr3_aa: CSARGHLLAAQETQYF; cdr3_nt: TGCAGTGCTAGAGGACATTTGTTAGCGGCGCAAGAGACCCAGTACTTC
j_call: TRBJ2-3; d_call: .; v_call: TRBV7-2; clone_size: .; cdr3_aa: CASSSTQGKTDTQYF; cdr3_nt: TGTGCCAGCAGTTCGACTCAGGGGAAGACAGATACGCAGTATTTT
j_call: TRBJ2-1; d_call: TRBD2; v_call: TRBV6-1; clone_size: few; cdr3_aa: CASSEIAGGPGEQFF; cdr3_nt: TGTGCCAGCAGTGAAATAGCGGGAGGGCCGGGGGAGCAGTTCTTC
j_call: TRBJ1-5; d_call: .; v_call: TRBV5-1; clone_size: .; cdr3_aa: CASSLAQETGRGARQPQHF; cdr3_nt: TGCGCCAGCAGCTTGGCCCAGGAGACCGGTCGGGGCGCGAGACAGCCCCAGCATTTT
j_call: TRBJ2-3; d_call: .; v_call: TRBV9; clone_size: once; cdr3_aa: CASSVDGDTQYF; cdr3_nt: TGTGCCAGCAGCGTAGACGGAGATACGCAGTATTTT
j_call: TRBJ2-1; d_call: .; v_call: TRBV7-7; clone_size: once; cdr3_aa: CASSKDQAPYNEQFF; cdr3_nt: TGTGCTAGCAGTAAAGACCAGGCACCCTACAATGAGCAGTTCTTC
j_call: TRBJ2-1; d_call: .; v_call: TRBV4-1; clone_size: .; cdr3_aa: CASSSTSSNEQFF; cdr3_nt: TGCGCCAGCAGCAGTACTAGCAGCAATGAGCAGTTCTTC
j_call: TRBJ1-6; d_call: .; v_call: TRBV10-3; clone_size: .; cdr3_aa: CAISESAGDNSPLHF; cdr3_nt: TGTGCCATCAGTGAGTCGGCAGGGGATAATTCACCCCTCCACTTT
j_call: TRBJ2-3; d_call: TRBD2; v_call: TRBV9; clone_size: .; cdr3_aa: CASSVGAGRTTDTQYF; cdr3_nt: TGTGCCAGCAGCGTAGGAGCGGGGCGCACCACAGATACGCAGTATTTT
j_call: TRBJ2-3; d_call: TRBD2; v_call: TRBV3-1; clone_size: once; cdr3_aa: CASRQRGGTDTQYF; cdr3_nt: TGTGCCAGCAGGCAGCGGGGGGGCACAGATACGCAGTATTTT
j_call: TRBJ2-1; d_call: .; v_call: TRBV5-1; clone_size: many; cdr3_aa: CASSLFWGQSSYNEQFF; cdr3_nt: TGCGCCAGCAGCTTGTTTTGGGGGCAGAGCTCCTACAATGAGCAGTTCTTC
j_call: TRBJ1-1; d_call: TRBD1; v_call: TRBV29-1; clone_size: .; cdr3_aa: CSVEGATGAPSMNTEAFF; cdr3_nt: TGCAGCGTTGAAGGGGCGACAGGGGCCCCCTCGATGAACACTGAAGCTTTCTTT
j_call: TRBJ2-1; d_call: TRBD2; v_call: TRBV14; clone_size: few; cdr3_aa: CASSHGLAGVDEQFF; cdr3_nt: TGTGCCAGCAGCCACGGACTAGCGGGAGTAGATGAGCAGTTCTTC
j_call: TRBJ2-2; d_call: .; v_call: TRBV5-1; clone_size: many; cdr3_aa: CASSSPTNTGELFF; cdr3_nt: TGCGCCAGCAGCTCCCCCACAAACACCGGGGAGCTGTTTTTT
j_call: TRBJ2-1; d_call: TRBD2; v_call: TRBV2; clone_size: .; cdr3_aa: CASSEQRGGGNEQFF; cdr3_nt: TGTGCCAGCAGTGAACAGCGGGGGGGAGGTAATGAGCAGTTCTTC
j_call: TRBJ1-6; d_call: TRBD1; v_call: TRBV5-1; clone_size: .; cdr3_aa: CASSWGQGLNSPLHF; cdr3_nt: TGCGCCAGCAGCTGGGGACAGGGCCTAAATTCACCCCTCCACTTT
j_call: TRBJ2-7; d_call: TRBD1; v_call: TRBV7-9; clone_size: .; cdr3_aa: CASSLSGTGGDEQYF; cdr3_nt: TGTGCCAGCAGCCTCTCCGGGACAGGGGGTGACGAGCAGTACTTC
j_call: TRBJ2-2; d_call: .; v_call: TRBV18; clone_size: few; cdr3_aa: CASSPGTAERSGELFF; cdr3_nt: TGTGCCAGCTCACCAGGGACGGCCGAGCGATCCGGGGAGCTGTTTTTT
j_call: TRBJ2-5; d_call: .; v_call: TRBV5-4; clone_size: few; cdr3_aa: CASSLSAGEQETQYF; cdr3_nt: TGTGCCAGCAGCTTATCGGCCGGCGAACAAGAGACCCAGTACTTC
j_call: TRBJ2-7; d_call: .; v_call: TRBV7-2; clone_size: few; cdr3_aa: CASSFYLTSSYEQYF; cdr3_nt: TGTGCCAGCAGCTTTTACTTAACTAGCAGCTACGAGCAGTACTTC
j_call: TRBJ1-6; d_call: .; v_call: TRBV7-9; clone_size: .; cdr3_aa: CASSHRDGSNSPLHF; cdr3_nt: TGTGCCAGCAGCCACCGGGACGGCTCTAATTCACCCCTCCACTTT
j_call: TRBJ1-1; d_call: .; v_call: TRBV12-3/TRBV12-4; clone_size: .; cdr3_aa: CASSSGAGTEAFF; cdr3_nt: TGTGCCAGCAGTTCAGGGGCGGGCACTGAAGCTTTCTTT
j_call: TRBJ1-2; d_call: .; v_call: TRBV7-9; clone_size: few; cdr3_aa: CASSLSPESNGYTF; cdr3_nt: TGTGCCAGCAGCTTAAGCCCAGAATCAAATGGCTACACCTTC
j_call: TRBJ1-6; d_call: .; v_call: TRBV12-3/TRBV12-4; clone_size: few; cdr3_aa: CASRRPRSPLHF; cdr3_nt: TGTGCCAGCAGGAGACCGCGCTCGCCCCTCCACTTT
j_call: TRBJ1-4; d_call: .; v_call: TRBV12-3/TRBV12-4; clone_size: many; cdr3_aa: CASRDTVGEKLFF; cdr3_nt: TGTGCCAGCAGGGACACGGTAGGGGAAAAACTGTTTTTT
j_call: TRBJ2-3; d_call: TRBD2; v_call: TRBV6-5; clone_size: .; cdr3_aa: CASRGTSGRRTDTQYF; cdr3_nt: TGTGCCAGCAGAGGGACTAGCGGGCGACGCACAGATACGCAGTATTTT
j_call: TRBJ2-2; d_call: .; v_call: TRBV2; clone_size: .; cdr3_aa: CASRWTEANTGELFF; cdr3_nt: TGTGCCAGCAGGTGGACGGAAGCGAACACCGGGGAGCTGTTTTTT
j_call: TRBJ2-7; d_call: TRBD1; v_call: TRBV6-2/TRBV6-3; clone_size: .; cdr3_aa: CASRGDRNYEQYF; cdr3_nt: TGTGCCAGCAGGGGGGACAGAAACTACGAGCAGTACTTC
j_call: TRBJ2-1; d_call: .; v_call: TRBV15; clone_size: few; cdr3_aa: CATSRDQKIDEQFF; cdr3_nt: TGTGCCACCAGCAGAGACCAAAAGATCGATGAGCAGTTCTTC
j_call: TRBJ2-7; d_call: .; v_call: TRBV18; clone_size: few; cdr3_aa: CASSMPGRGTYEQYF; cdr3_nt: TGTGCCAGCTCCATGCCGGGAAGGGGGACCTACGAGCAGTACTTC
j_call: TRBJ2-1; d_call: TRBD2; v_call: TRBV7-6; clone_size: .; cdr3_aa: CATQKLAGGERAEQFF; cdr3_nt: TGTGCCACCCAGAAGCTAGCGGGAGGAGAACGGGCTGAGCAGTTCTTC
j_call: TRBJ2-2; d_call: .; v_call: TRBV3-1; clone_size: .; cdr3_aa: CASSQGYLAGELFF; cdr3_nt: TGTGCCAGCAGCCAAGGATATCTTGCCGGGGAGCTGTTTTTT
j_call: TRBJ2-5; d_call: .; v_call: TRBV5-4; clone_size: few; cdr3_aa: CASSGRTQETQYF; cdr3_nt: TGTGCCAGCAGCGGAAGGACACAAGAGACCCAGTACTTC
j_call: TRBJ1-4; d_call: TRBD1; v_call: TRBV2; clone_size: .; cdr3_aa: CASSEVVTGVGKLFF; cdr3_nt: TGTGCCAGCAGTGAAGTAGTGACAGGGGTCGGAAAACTGTTTTTT
j_call: TRBJ2-2; d_call: .; v_call: TRBV7-6; clone_size: .; cdr3_aa: CASSPQSGELFF; cdr3_nt: TGTGCCAGCAGCCCTCAGTCGGGGGAGCTGTTTTTT
j_call: TRBJ2-5; d_call: .; v_call: TRBV5-1; clone_size: .; cdr3_aa: CASSLLGTQYF; cdr3_nt: TGCGCCAGCAGCTTGCTCGGGACCCAGTACTTC
j_call: TRBJ1-1; d_call: .; v_call: TRBV7-9; clone_size: few; cdr3_aa: CASSARTSAEAFF; cdr3_nt: TGTGCCAGCAGCGCCAGGACAAGCGCTGAAGCTTTCTTT
j_call: TRBJ2-1; d_call: TRBD2; v_call: TRBV5-6; clone_size: .; cdr3_aa: CASSTASGTRYNEQFF; cdr3_nt: TGTGCCAGCAGCACAGCTAGCGGCACGAGATACAATGAGCAGTTCTTC
j_call: TRBJ2-5; d_call: .; v_call: TRBV6-1; clone_size: .; cdr3_aa: CASRRLAQETQYF; cdr3_nt: TGTGCCAGCAGACGTCTAGCCCAAGAGACCCAGTACTTC
j_call: TRBJ2-3; d_call: .; v_call: TRBV6-6; clone_size: .; cdr3_aa: CASSKLGGDTDTQYF; cdr3_nt: TGTGCCAGCAGTAAGCTAGGGGGAGACACAGATACGCAGTATTTT
j_call: TRBJ1-6; d_call: .; v_call: TRBV12-3/TRBV12-4; clone_size: many; cdr3_aa: CASSFRQDSPLHF; cdr3_nt: TGTGCCAGCAGTTTTCGACAGGATTCACCCCTCCACTTT
j_call: TRBJ2-5; d_call: .; v_call: TRBV11-2; clone_size: .; cdr3_aa: CASSLAAHLETQYF; cdr3_nt: TGTGCCAGCAGCTTAGCGGCGCACTTGGAGACCCAGTACTTC
j_call: TRBJ2-1; d_call: .; v_call: TRBV27; clone_size: .; cdr3_aa: CASRRSGAKGVQFF; cdr3_nt: TGTGCCAGCAGGAGGTCCGGGGCGAAAGGGGTACAGTTCTTC
j_call: TRBJ2-2; d_call: TRBD2; v_call: TRBV7-2; clone_size: .; cdr3_aa: CASSFTSGTGELFF; cdr3_nt: TGTGCCAGCAGCTTCACTAGCGGCACCGGGGAGCTGTTTTTT
j_call: TRBJ2-5; d_call: TRBD2; v_call: TRBV30; clone_size: .; cdr3_aa: CAWSGAGAETQYF; cdr3_nt: TGTGCCTGGAGCGGCGCGGGAGCAGAGACCCAGTACTTC
j_call: TRBJ2-7; d_call: .; v_call: TRBV6-5; clone_size: few; cdr3_aa: CASSQGRGTLGYEQYF; cdr3_nt: TGTGCCAGCAGTCAAGGCCGCGGGACGCTGGGGTACGAGCAGTACTTC